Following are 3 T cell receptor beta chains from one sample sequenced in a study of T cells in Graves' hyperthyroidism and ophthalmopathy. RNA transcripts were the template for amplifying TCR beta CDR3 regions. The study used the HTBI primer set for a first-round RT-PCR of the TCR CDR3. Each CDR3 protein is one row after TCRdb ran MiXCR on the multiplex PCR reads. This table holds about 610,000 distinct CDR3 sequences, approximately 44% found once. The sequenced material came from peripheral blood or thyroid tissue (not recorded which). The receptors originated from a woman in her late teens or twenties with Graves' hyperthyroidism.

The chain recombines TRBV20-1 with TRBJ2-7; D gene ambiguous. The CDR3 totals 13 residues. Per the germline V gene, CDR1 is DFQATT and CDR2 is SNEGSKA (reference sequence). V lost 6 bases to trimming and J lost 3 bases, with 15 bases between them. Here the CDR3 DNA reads TGCAGTGCCATCAGCAGTTCGGGCTACGAGCAGTACTTC. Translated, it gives CSAISSSGYEQYF.

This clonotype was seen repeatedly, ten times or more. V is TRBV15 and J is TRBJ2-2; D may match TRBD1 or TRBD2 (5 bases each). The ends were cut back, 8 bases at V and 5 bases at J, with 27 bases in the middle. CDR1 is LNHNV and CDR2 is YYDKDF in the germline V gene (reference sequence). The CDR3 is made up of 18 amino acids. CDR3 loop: CATRPTTPAAGRTGELFF. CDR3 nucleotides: TGTGCCACCCGGCCTACCACACCAGCGGCAGGGCGGACCGGGGAGCTGTTTTTT.

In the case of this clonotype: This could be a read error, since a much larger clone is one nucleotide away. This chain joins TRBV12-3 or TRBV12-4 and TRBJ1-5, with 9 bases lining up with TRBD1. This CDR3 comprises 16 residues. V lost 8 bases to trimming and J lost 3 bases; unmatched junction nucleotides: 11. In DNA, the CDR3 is TGTGCCAGCGCCCACTCGGACAGGGGATCCAATCAGCCCCAGCATTTT. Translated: CASAHSDRGSNQPQHF.